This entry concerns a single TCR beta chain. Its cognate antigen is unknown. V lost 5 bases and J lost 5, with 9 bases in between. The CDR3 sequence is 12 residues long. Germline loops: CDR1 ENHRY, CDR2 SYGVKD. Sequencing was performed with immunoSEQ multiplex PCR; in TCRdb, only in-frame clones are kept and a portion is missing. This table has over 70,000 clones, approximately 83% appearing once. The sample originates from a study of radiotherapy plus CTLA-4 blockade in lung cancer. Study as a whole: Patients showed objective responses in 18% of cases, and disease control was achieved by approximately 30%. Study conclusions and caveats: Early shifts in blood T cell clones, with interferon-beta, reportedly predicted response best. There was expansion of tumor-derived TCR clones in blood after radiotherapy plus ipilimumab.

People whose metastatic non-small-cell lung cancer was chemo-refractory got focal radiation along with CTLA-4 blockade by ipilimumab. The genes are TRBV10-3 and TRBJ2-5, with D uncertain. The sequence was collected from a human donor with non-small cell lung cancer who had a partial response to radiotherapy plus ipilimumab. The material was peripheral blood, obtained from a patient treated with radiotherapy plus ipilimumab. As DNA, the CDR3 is TGTGCCATCAGTCCGCTTGGCGAGACCCAGTACTTC. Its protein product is CAISPLGETQYF.